Listed below are T cell receptor beta chains from one sample, sequenced in a study of CD8 T cells in ankylosing spondylitis. Each CDR3 protein gets one entry after TCRdb re-called the 5' RACE reads with MiXCR. In the table there are roughly 130,000 distinct CDR3 sequences, roughly 15% of which are singletons. Sequenced material: blood, either unsorted or a sorted T cell fraction (not recorded which). The receptors stem from a female donor with ankylosing spondylitis or in good health (not recorded which). Both conserved end residues are part of each CDR3. Fields, in order: CDR3 DNA, CDR3 protein, J gene, V gene, clone size, D gene. A D gene is named only where the DNA matches it firmly. For some rows the clone size is stated as once, few or many, or as a class when expanded; others skip it.

CDR3 DNA: TGTGCCAGTACACGGGACTTCGCAGAGACCCAGTACTTC
CDR3 protein: CASTRDFAETQYF
J gene: TRBJ2-5
V gene: TRBV10-3
clone size: many
D gene: NA

CDR3 DNA: TGCAGTGCTAGAGATTTTGTGTCTGATACGCAGTATTTT
CDR3 protein: CSARDFVSDTQYF
J gene: TRBJ2-3
V gene: TRBV20-1
clone size: many
D gene: NA

CDR3 DNA: TGTGCCAGCAGTTCTATGGTGGGTGGTGAAAAACTGTTTTTT
CDR3 protein: CASSSMVGGEKLFF
J gene: TRBJ1-4
V gene: TRBV28
clone size: NA
D gene: NA

CDR3 DNA: TGCAGCGTTGAAAACAACTATGGCTACACCTTC
CDR3 protein: CSVENNYGYTF
J gene: TRBJ1-2
V gene: TRBV29-1
clone size: NA
D gene: NA

CDR3 DNA: TGTGCCAGCATTCGGGGCGGTTACAATGAGCAGTTCTTC
CDR3 protein: CASIRGGYNEQFF
J gene: TRBJ2-1
V gene: TRBV7-9
clone size: few
D gene: NA

CDR3 DNA: TGCGCCAGCAGCGGGTGGGGGAGCGGAGATGAAAAACTGTTTTTT
CDR3 protein: CASSGWGSGDEKLFF
J gene: TRBJ1-4
V gene: TRBV5-1
clone size: NA
D gene: NA

CDR3 DNA: TGCGCCAGCAGCCAATACACCTACTCTGGGGCCAACGTCCTGACTTTC
CDR3 protein: CASSQYTYSGANVLTF
J gene: TRBJ2-6
V gene: TRBV4-1
clone size: NA
D gene: NA

CDR3 DNA: TGTGCCAGCAGCCAAGGAGTCAGGGCCTACAATGAGCAGTTCTTC
CDR3 protein: CASSQGVRAYNEQFF
J gene: TRBJ2-1
V gene: TRBV3-1
clone size: few
D gene: NA

CDR3 DNA: TGCAGTGCTAGAGATGCCAGGGAAGCGCGGGTCGATGAGCAGTTCTTC
CDR3 protein: CSARDAREARVDEQFF
J gene: TRBJ2-1
V gene: TRBV20-1
clone size: many
D gene: NA

CDR3 DNA: TGTGCCAGCAGTGTGGAGGGTGGGCAGCCCCAGCATTTT
CDR3 protein: CASSVEGGQPQHF
J gene: TRBJ1-5
V gene: TRBV2
clone size: few
D gene: NA

CDR3 DNA: TGTGCCAGCAGCTTAACCGGACAGGGTGGGCAGCCCCAGCATTTT
CDR3 protein: CASSLTGQGGQPQHF
J gene: TRBJ1-5
V gene: TRBV7-2
clone size: many
D gene: TRBD1

CDR3 DNA: TGCAGGGGGACTAGCGGGGAGAGCTCCTACAATGAGCAGTTCTTC
CDR3 protein: CRGTSGESSYNEQFF
J gene: TRBJ2-1
V gene: TRBV20-1
clone size: NA
D gene: TRBD2

CDR3 DNA: TGTGCCACCAGCAGAGAGGTAAATAATCAGCCCCAGCATTTT
CDR3 protein: CATSREVNNQPQHF
J gene: TRBJ1-5
V gene: TRBV15
clone size: few
D gene: NA

CDR3 DNA: TGTGCCAGCAGTGTACTATCGACAGGCGGCAATCAGCCCCAGCATTTT
CDR3 protein: CASSVLSTGGNQPQHF
J gene: TRBJ1-5
V gene: TRBV6-5
clone size: NA
D gene: NA